A selection of T cell receptor beta chains follows, all from one sample in a study of vaccination and CD4 T cells after COVID-19. TCRdb reprocessed the PCR reads via MiXCR and lists one record per CDR3 protein. The data contain around 13,000 distinct CDR3 sequences, approximately 64% of them singletons. No antigen has been assigned to these receptors. Material: CD4+ T cells from blood, cultured in vitro, obtained before SARS-CoV-2 vaccination. Every receptor here comes from a human donor who had recovered from COVID-19. CDR3s include the opening cysteine and the closing phenylalanine or tryptophan. Fields, in order: D gene, clone size, V gene, J gene, CDR3 protein, CDR3 DNA. A D gene is named only where the DNA matches it firmly. Size is stated for part of the rows, as once, few or many counts, or as a class when the clone is expanded.

TRBD1	-	TRBV7-2	TRBJ1-5	CASSRQGPQPQHF	TGTGCCAGCAGCCGACAGGGTCCTCAGCCCCAGCATTTT
TRBD2	few	TRBV7-8	TRBJ2-5	CASSPSASGQETQYF	TGTGCCAGCAGCCCAAGCGCTAGCGGCCAAGAGACCCAGTACTTC
-	-	TRBV11-2	TRBJ2-1	CASSESRNYNEQFF	TGTGCCAGCAGCGAGTCGCGAAACTACAATGAGCAGTTCTTC
TRBD1	-	TRBV6-2/TRBV6-3	TRBJ2-5	CASSSGQKQYQETQYF	TGTGCCAGCAGCTCGGGACAGAAACAGTACCAAGAGACCCAGTACTTC
-	few	TRBV19	TRBJ1-5	CASSIVRDQPQHF	TGTGCCAGTAGTATAGTCCGGGATCAGCCCCAGCATTTT
-	-	TRBV6-4	TRBJ2-2	CASSALPGELFF	TGTGCCAGCAGTGCTCTCCCCGGGGAGCTGTTTTTT
-	-	TRBV11-3	TRBJ2-3	CASTGGAGEGDTQYF	TGTGCCAGCACAGGGGGAGCGGGGGAAGGAGATACGCAGTATTTT
TRBD1	-	TRBV2	TRBJ1-2	CASSPGQANYGYTF	TGTGCCAGCAGTCCCGGACAGGCCAACTATGGCTACACCTTC
-	-	TRBV20-1	TRBJ1-4	CSASRGNGNNEKLFF	TGCAGTGCTAGCCGGGGGAACGGGAATAATGAAAAACTGTTTTTT
-	-	TRBV6-1	TRBJ1-1	CASRVAGAITEAFF	TGTGCCAGCAGGGTCGCAGGGGCAATCACTGAAGCTTTCTTT
TRBD1	-	TRBV10-3	TRBJ1-3	CAISGTGGFSGNTIYF	TGTGCCATCAGTGGGACAGGGGGATTCTCTGGAAACACCATATATTTT
-	-	TRBV11-2	TRBJ1-2	CASSLESGSGYTF	TGTGCCAGCAGCTTAGAGTCGGGCTCTGGCTACACCTTC
-	-	TRBV11-3	TRBJ1-1	CASSLGPGSNTEAFF	TGTGCCAGCAGCTTGGGTCCGGGCTCCAACACTGAAGCTTTCTTT
-	-	TRBV5-6	TRBJ2-7	CASSGEYEQYF	TGTGCCAGCAGCGGAGAGTACGAGCAGTACTTC
TRBD1	-	TRBV7-9	TRBJ1-1	CASSLSWDRGRDTEAFF	TGTGCCAGCAGCTTATCCTGGGACAGGGGGCGCGACACTGAAGCTTTCTTT